The rows below give T cell receptor beta chains drawn from one sample of a study of graft-versus-host responses after intestinal transplantation. These receptors' antigens are unknown. Using immunoSEQ multiplex PCR, the repertoire was profiled, and TCRdb retains in-frame clones only, with some absent. The sample consists of about 94,000 clones, 91% of them appearing once. Sample: unstimulated CD8+ T cells sorted from spleen or lymph node cells, taken before intestinal transplant. The receptor source for this set is a human donor who received an intestinal transplant. The CDR3 runs from the conserved cysteine through the conserved F or W.

TRBV27	CASSFLPSSGANVLTF
TRBV19	CASSISGELFF
TRBV4-2	CASSQGLASSYEQYF
TRBV7-9	CASSFLDSTFYMNTEAFF
TRBV11-2	CASSSDGLVTAHIQYF
TRBV7-7	CASSLAAGGTQYF
TRBV5-1	CASSFRDNYEQYF
TRBV6-5	CASSYNSNQPQHF
TRBV30	CAGGQLSTDTQYF
TRBV10-2	CASRRQGDHEQYF
TRBV19	CASSQYILGTGGVVDTGELFF
TRBV6-1	CASTEGLGDYGYTF
TRBV27	CASSAYSTNEKLFF
TRBV7-9	CASSLAGTGAKVEQYF
TRBV19	CASSIYRGSNQPQHF
TRBV2	CASSRQADTIYF
TRBV7-9	CASSLFAGSNTGELFF
TRBV6-5	CASSSPNQPYYNEQFF
TRBV11-2	CASSLRTGSVGWEQFF
TRBV27	CASSLGGRLTGELFF
TRBV27	CASSLAGMNTEAFF
TRBV29-1	CSVDRGWNGYTF
TRBV4-3	CASSQDAGAGEDTQYF
TRBV10-2	CASSEDRKVDEQFF
TRBV7-6	CASSLVGLVNEQFF
TRBV4-1	CASSRGRGSYEQYF
TRBV19	CASSLTGTEAFF
TRBV5-5	CASRATSGSIYEQYF